One and the same sample provided the 23 T cell receptor beta chains below, sequenced in a study of T cells in Graves' hyperthyroidism and ophthalmopathy. What was amplified from RNA transcripts were TCR beta CDR3 regions. The HTBI primer set was used in a first-round RT-PCR of the TCR CDR3. MiXCR, applied by TCRdb to the multiplex PCR reads, yields one record per CDR3 protein. The sample records hundreds of thousands of distinct CDR3 sequences, around a sixth being singletons. The sample comprised blood. The receptors come from a woman under 30 with Graves' hyperthyroidism.

This clonotype was observed many times. The CDR3 spells CASSRDRVGQPQHF. In DNA form, the CDR3 reads TGTGCCAGCAGCAGGGACAGGGTGGGTCAGCCCCAGCATTTT. V usage is TRBV7-3 and J usage is TRBJ1-5, with TRBD1 matching 9 bases. This CDR3 comprises 14 residues. V lost 5 bases to trimming and J lost 6 bases; unmatched junction nucleotides: 5. Germline-derived CDR1 and CDR2 are SGHTA and FQGTGA. Drawing the rest from reference TRBV7-3 and TRBJ1-5, the complete variable domain is GAGVSQTPSNKVTEKGKYVELRCDPISGHTALYWYRQSLGQGPEFLIYFQGTGAADDSGLPNDRFFAVRPEGSVSTLKIQRTERGDSAVYLCASSRDRVGQPQHFGDGTRLSIL.

The rearrangement links TRBV9 to TRBJ2-4; D possibly corresponds to TRBD1 (7 bases). Deletions cut 4 bases from V and 2 bases from J, with 16 bases between. CDR3 length equals 16 residues. The germline gives CDR1 SGDLS, CDR2 YYNGEE. The CDR3: CASSPSGGLTKNIQYF. In DNA, the CDR3 is TGTGCCAGCAGCCCCTCAGGGGGGCTCACCAAAAACATTCAGTACTTC. The whole variable domain, remainder taken from reference TRBV9 and TRBJ2-4, is DSGVTQTPKHLITATGQRVTLRCSPRSGDLSVYWYQQSLDQGLQFLIQYYNGEERAKGNILERFSAQQFPDLHSELNLSSLELGDSALYFCASSPSGGLTKNIQYFGAGTRLSVL.

This clonotype was recorded a few times. V is TRBV20-1 and J is TRBJ2-5; the match to TRBD2 covers 11 bases. Germline V gene data show CDR1 as DFQATT and CDR2 as SNEGSKA (reference sequence). The V segment lost 2 bases and the J segment 3 bases; nucleotides outside the gene matches: 5. This CDR3 contains 15 residues. The CDR3 here is CSARPLAGGEETQYF. The CDR3 DNA is TGCAGTGCTAGACCCCTAGCGGGAGGCGAAGAGACCCAGTACTTC.

This clonotype was seen ten or more times. J is TRBJ2-7 and V is TRBV10-3, with 7 bases matching TRBD2. Germline V gene lookup returns CDR1 ENHRY and CDR2 SYGVKD. The CDR3 consists of 16 residues. Losses at the gene ends were 0 bases for V and 0 bases for J; bases not matched to a gene: 5. CDR3 residues: CAISESAGALSYEQYF. DNA of the CDR3: TGTGCCATCAGTGAGTCGGCGGGAGCGCTCTCCTACGAGCAGTACTTC.

This clonotype has a handful of counts. The chain carries TRBV6-1 and TRBJ1-1; 7 bases line up with TRBD1. The V gene end was trimmed by 7 bases and the J gene end by 1 base; junction bases not matched to a gene: 9. The CDR3 covers 15 residues. Germline CDR1 MNHNS, CDR2 SASEGT. The CDR3 nucleotides are TGTGCCAGCAAGAGAGGGACAGAGAAGAACACTGAAGCTTTCTTT. This sequence encodes CASKRGTEKNTEAFF.

This clonotype was counted many times. The chain couples TRBV12-3 or TRBV12-4 to TRBJ1-2; 11 nucleotides line up with TRBD1. The V segment lost 5 bases and the J segment 4 bases; nucleotides outside the gene matches: 9. The CDR3 length is 16 residues. The DNA for the CDR3 is TGTGCCAGCAGTCCTCTCGGACAGGGGGCAGGCTATGGCTACACCTTC. Its translation is CASSPLGQGAGYGYTF.

This clonotype was counted ten times or more. The V and J genes are TRBV3-1 and TRBJ1-3; tentatively, D is TRBD1 (5 bases). The germline gives CDR1 LGHDT, CDR2 YNNKEL (reference sequence). V was cut by 0 bases and J by 9 bases, with 15 bases left in between. The CDR3 sequence is 15 residues long. The chain's CDR3 is CASSQEGARGGTIYF. The CDR3 DNA is TGTGCCAGCAGCCAAGAAGGGGCCCGGGGAGGCACCATATATTTT.

DNA for the CDR3: TGTGCCAGCAGCTATGGACCAGACAGGGGAAATCAGCCCCAGCATTTT. Amino acid sequence: CASSYGPDRGNQPQHF. The chain employs TRBV13 and TRBJ1-5; 8 bases fit TRBD1. This CDR3 has 16 amino acids. CDR1 PRHDT and CDR2 FYEKMQ come from the germline V gene (reference sequence). J was trimmed by 4 bases and V by 4 bases; bases with no gene match: 9.

At least ten counts were recorded for this clonotype. This CDR3 is CASSLAASGGGTYEQYF. The CDR3 DNA reads as TGTGCCAGCAGCTTAGCGGCTAGCGGGGGGGGGACCTACGAGCAGTACTTC. The chain is built from TRBV7-2 and TRBJ2-7; TRBD2 agrees at 12 bases. This CDR3 is built from 17 residues. The ends lost 0 bases at V and 2 bases at J; junction bases unmatched: 5. Germline loops: CDR1 SGHTA, CDR2 FQGNSA.

The V call is TRBV24-1, the J call TRBJ2-7; the D gene is possibly TRBD1 (6 bases). Per the germline V gene, CDR1 is KGHDR and CDR2 is SFDVKD. The CDR3 has 11 residues. Between the trimmed V and J ends, which lost 6 bases and 9 bases, there was a span of 11 bases. The CDR3 region has the DNA TGTGCCACCAGTCTACAGGGAGTGCAGTACTTC. This codes for CATSLQGVQYF.

This clonotype was seen at least ten times. The rearrangement uses TRBV12-3 or TRBV12-4 and TRBJ1-5; the match to TRBD1 covers 9 bases. V gave up 9 bases and J gave up 6 bases; unmatched junction bases: 6. The CDR3 is 13 amino acids. The CDR3 sequence is CASRGQGGQPQHF. Here the CDR3 DNA reads TGTGCCAGTAGGGGACAGGGCGGTCAGCCCCAGCATTTT.

This clonotype was found many times. This rearrangement joins TRBV7-8 to TRBJ2-1; unclear D gene. V was trimmed by 8 bases and J by 6 bases, leaving 11 bases between them. The CDR3 has 12 amino acids. Germline values: CDR1 SGHVS, CDR2 FQNEAQ. The CDR3 spells CASGRSLNEQFF. The CDR3 DNA sequence: TGTGCCAGCGGGCGGTCCCTCAATGAGCAGTTCTTC. The complete variable domain, with remaining parts taken from reference TRBV7-8 and TRBJ2-1, reads GAGVSQSPRYKVAKRGQDVALRCDPISGHVSLFWYQQALGQGPEFLTYFQNEAQLDKSGLPSDRFFAERPEGSVSTLKIQRTQQEDSAVYLCASGRSLNEQFFGPGTRLTVL.

The chain recombines TRBV19 with TRBJ1-5; no firm D call. Trimming pared 10 bases from V and 3 bases from J, leaving 13 bases between. CDR3 length: 13 amino acids. CDR1 is LNHDA, CDR2 SQIVND, per germline (reference sequence). The CDR3 loop reads CATNSGLNQPQHF. CDR3 nucleotides: TGTGCCACTAACAGCGGACTCAATCAGCCCCAGCATTTT.

The V and J genes are TRBV6-2 or TRBV6-3 and TRBJ2-7; weak D call: TRBD2 (5 bases). V dropped 6 bases and J dropped 1 base, with 10 bases sitting between them. There are 13 residues in the CDR3. Germline V gene data show CDR1 as MNHEY and CDR2 as SVGEGT. The CDR3 bases are TGTGCCAGCAGAACTAGGAGGTCCTACGAGCAGTACTTC. Translating gives CASRTRRSYEQYF.

This clonotype was counted many times. CDR3 in amino acids: CASSLQGRHEQYF. As DNA, the CDR3 is TGTGCCAGCAGCCTACAGGGGAGGCACGAGCAGTACTTC. The rearrangement uses TRBV2 and TRBJ2-7; perhaps TRBD1 as D (7 bases). The CDR3 totals 13 residues. Trimming removed 6 bases from V and 5 bases from J, with 14 bases in between. Germline V CDR1 and CDR2: SNHLY, FYNNEI. Full variable domain (missing parts from reference TRBV2 and TRBJ2-7): EPEVTQTPSHQVTQMGQEVILRCVPISNHLYFYWYRQILGQKVEFLVSFYNNEISEKSEIFDDQFSVERPDGSNFTLKIRSTKLEDSAMYFCASSLQGRHEQYFGPGTRLTVT.

This clonotype was counted ten times or more. This chain joins TRBV10-1 and TRBJ2-3, with TRBD2 identical over 9 bases. The CDR3 length is 15 residues. Trimming took 7 bases from V and 4 from J; bases not matched to a gene: 9. Germline V CDR1 and CDR2: WNHNN, SYGVQD (reference sequence). The CDR3: CASNRPGLAPDTQYF. For the CDR3, the DNA is TGCGCCAGCAATCGGCCGGGACTAGCACCAGATACGCAGTATTTT.

The chain is built from TRBV10-1 and TRBJ1-1; D remains ambiguous. The CDR3 is made up of 13 amino acids. The germline V gene has CDR1 WNHNN and CDR2 SYGVQD (reference sequence). Between the trimmed V and J ends, which lost 0 bases and 5 bases, there was a span of 7 bases. This CDR3 is CASSESGRTEAFF. In DNA form, the CDR3 reads TGCGCCAGCAGTGAGTCAGGAAGAACTGAAGCTTTCTTT.

The V gene is TRBV5-1, the J gene TRBJ1-4; D not certain. Per the germline V gene, CDR1 is SGHRS and CDR2 is YFSETQ. The CDR3 sequence is 16 residues long. Trimming pared 0 bases from V and 5 bases from J, leaving 14 bases between. This chain's CDR3 is CASSLASWTPNEKLFF. In DNA form, the CDR3 reads TGCGCCAGCAGCTTGGCCTCTTGGACGCCGAATGAAAAACTGTTTTTT.

The table lists this clonotype with a few counts. V and J are TRBV29-1 and TRBJ2-7; no clear D gene. The germline CDR1 and CDR2 sequences are SQVTM and ANQGSEA. V dropped 4 bases and J dropped 0 bases, with 4 bases sitting between them. The CDR3 has 11 amino acids. The DNA for the CDR3 is TGCAGCGTTGGTATCTCCTACGAGCAGTACTTC. Protein: CSVGISYEQYF.

The table lists this clonotype with many counts. The V and J genes are TRBV7-2 and TRBJ2-3, with unresolved D. From germline, CDR1 is SGHTA and CDR2 FQGNSA. V was pared by 6 bases and J by 0 bases, with 4 bases between. The CDR3 consists of 12 residues. The CDR3 loop reads CASRGSTDTQYF. The CDR3, as DNA: TGTGCCAGCAGAGGCAGCACAGATACGCAGTATTTT.

This clonotype was observed many times. The chain combines TRBV11-2 with TRBJ1-2; D perhaps matches TRBD1 (6 bases). Germline CDR1 reads SGHAT; CDR2 reads FQNNGV. V lost 5 bases and J lost 0, with 16 bases in between. The CDR3 is 16 amino acids. This CDR3 is CASSQPQGLANYGYTF. The CDR3 nucleotides are TGTGCCAGCAGCCAACCACAGGGTCTGGCTAACTATGGCTACACCTTC.

DNA of the CDR3: TGTGCCAGCAGCGTAGCCGGACAGGGGGAGACCCAGTACTTC. It codes for CASSVAGQGETQYF. This rearrangement joins TRBV9 to TRBJ2-5; 9 bases line up with TRBD1. CDR1 and CDR2 (germline): SGDLS, YYNGEE. This CDR3 has 14 amino acids. V was pared by 0 bases and J by 5 bases, with 2 bases of the junction left unmatched.

This clonotype was detected a few times. The chain couples TRBV3-1 to TRBJ1-3, with D hard to call. Germline V lookup: CDR1 LGHDT, CDR2 YNNKEL (reference sequence). The CDR3 has 15 amino acids. Trimming stripped 1 base from V and 3 bases from J, with 10 bases between. DNA of the CDR3: TGTGCCAGCAGCCAAGTAGGGCCCCGTGGAAACACCATATATTTT. Translating gives CASSQVGPRGNTIYF. The entire variable domain, with the rest obtained from reference TRBV3-1 and TRBJ1-3, is as follows: DTAVSQTPKYLVTQMGNDKSIKCEQNLGHDTMYWYKQDSKKFLKIMFSYNNKELIINETVPNRFSPKSPDKAHLNLHINSLELGDSAVYFCASSQVGPRGNTIYFGEGSWLTVV.